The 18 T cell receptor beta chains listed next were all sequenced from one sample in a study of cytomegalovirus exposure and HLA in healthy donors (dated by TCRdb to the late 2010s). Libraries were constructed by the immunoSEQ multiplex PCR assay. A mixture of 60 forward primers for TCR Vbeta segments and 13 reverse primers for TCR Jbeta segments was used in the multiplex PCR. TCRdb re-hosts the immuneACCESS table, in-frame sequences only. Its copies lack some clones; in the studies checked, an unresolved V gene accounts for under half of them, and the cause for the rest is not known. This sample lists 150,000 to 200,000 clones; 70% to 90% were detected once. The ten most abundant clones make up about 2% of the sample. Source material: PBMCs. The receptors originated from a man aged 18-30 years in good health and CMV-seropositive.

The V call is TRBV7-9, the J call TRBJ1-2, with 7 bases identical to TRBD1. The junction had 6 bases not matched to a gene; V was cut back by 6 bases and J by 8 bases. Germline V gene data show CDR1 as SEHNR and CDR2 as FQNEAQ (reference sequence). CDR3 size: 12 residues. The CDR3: CASSSPQGGYTF. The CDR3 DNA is TGTGCCAGCAGTTCACCACAGGGGGGCTACACCTTC.

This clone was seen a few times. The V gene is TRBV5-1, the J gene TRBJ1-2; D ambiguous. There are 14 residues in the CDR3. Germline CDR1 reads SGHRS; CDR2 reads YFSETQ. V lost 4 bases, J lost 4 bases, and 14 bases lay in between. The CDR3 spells CASSPAGSLYGYTF. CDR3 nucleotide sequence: TGCGCCAGCAGCCCGGCGGGGTCCCTCTATGGCTACACCTTC.

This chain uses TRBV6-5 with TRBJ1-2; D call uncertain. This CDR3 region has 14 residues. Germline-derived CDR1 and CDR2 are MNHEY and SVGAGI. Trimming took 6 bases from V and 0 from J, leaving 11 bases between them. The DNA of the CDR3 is TGTGCCAGCAGGCGGACTGTTACTAACTATGGCTACACCTTC. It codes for CASRRTVTNYGYTF.

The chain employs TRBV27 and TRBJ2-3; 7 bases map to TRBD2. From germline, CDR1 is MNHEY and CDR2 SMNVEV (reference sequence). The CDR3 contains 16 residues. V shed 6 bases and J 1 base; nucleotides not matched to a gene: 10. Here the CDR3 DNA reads TGTGCCAGCAGCCTATGGGGGGGGGTGCGCACAGATACGCAGTATTTT. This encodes CASSLWGGVRTDTQYF.

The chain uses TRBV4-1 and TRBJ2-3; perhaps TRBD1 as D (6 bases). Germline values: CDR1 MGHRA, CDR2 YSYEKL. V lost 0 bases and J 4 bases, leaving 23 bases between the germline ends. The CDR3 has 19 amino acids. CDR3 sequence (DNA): TGCGCCAGCAGCCAAGATCCGCCGATGGCAGGGGTGGGGGCAGATACGCAGTATTTT. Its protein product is CASSQDPPMAGVGADTQYF.

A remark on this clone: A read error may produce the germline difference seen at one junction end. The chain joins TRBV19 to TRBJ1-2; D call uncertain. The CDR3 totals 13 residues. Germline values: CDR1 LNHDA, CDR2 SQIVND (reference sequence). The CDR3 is CASSFGPDYRYTF. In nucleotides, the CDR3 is TGTGCCAGTAGTTTCGGGCCCGACTATCGCTACACCTTC.

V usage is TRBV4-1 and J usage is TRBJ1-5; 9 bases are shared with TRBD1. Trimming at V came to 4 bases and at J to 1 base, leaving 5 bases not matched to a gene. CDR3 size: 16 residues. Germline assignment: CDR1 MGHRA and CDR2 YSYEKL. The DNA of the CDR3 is TGCGCCAGCAGCCGCGAGACAGGGGGGAGCAATCAGCCCCAGCATTTT. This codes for CASSRETGGSNQPQHF.

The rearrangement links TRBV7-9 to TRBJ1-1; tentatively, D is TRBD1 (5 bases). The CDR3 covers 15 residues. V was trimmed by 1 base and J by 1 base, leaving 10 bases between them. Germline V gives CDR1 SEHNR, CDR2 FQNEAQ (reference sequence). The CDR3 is CASSLGTGPNTEAFF. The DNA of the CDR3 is TGTGCCAGCAGCTTAGGAACAGGACCGAACACTGAAGCTTTCTTT.

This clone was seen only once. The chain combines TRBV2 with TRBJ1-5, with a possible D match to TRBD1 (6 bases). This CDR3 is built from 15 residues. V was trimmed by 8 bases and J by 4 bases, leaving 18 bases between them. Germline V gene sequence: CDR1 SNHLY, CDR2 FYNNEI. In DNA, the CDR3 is TGTGCCAGCCGGAGTGCCGGGGGGCCTAATCAGCCCCAGCATTTT. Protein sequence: CASRSAGGPNQPQHF.

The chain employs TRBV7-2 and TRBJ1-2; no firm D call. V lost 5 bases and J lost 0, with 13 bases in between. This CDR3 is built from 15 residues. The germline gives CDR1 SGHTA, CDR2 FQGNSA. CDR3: CASSQATASNYGYTF. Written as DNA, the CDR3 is TGTGCCAGCAGCCAGGCTACAGCCTCTAACTATGGCTACACCTTC. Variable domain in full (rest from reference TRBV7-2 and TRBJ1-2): GAGVSQSPSNKVTEKGKDVELRCDPISGHTALYWYRQSLGQGLEFLIYFQGNSAPDKSGLPSDRFSAERTGGSVSTLTIQRTQQEDSAVYLCASSQATASNYGYTFGSGTRLTVV.

The CDR3 sequence: CAWRPGKAGFNYGYTF. CDR3 nucleotide sequence: TGTGCCTGGAGGCCCGGCAAGGCGGGCTTTAACTATGGCTACACCTTC. This rearrangement joins TRBV30 to TRBJ1-2; the D is unclear. Per germline, CDR1 GTSNPN and CDR2 SVGIG (reference sequence). Trimming took 3 bases from V and 1 from J, leaving 18 bases between them. The CDR3 covers 16 residues. The whole variable domain, remainder taken from reference TRBV30 and TRBJ1-2, is SQTIHQWPATLVQPVGSPLSLECTVEGTSNPNLYWYRQAAGRGLQLLFYSVGIGQISSEVPQNLSASRPQDRQFILSSKKLLLSDSGFYLCAWRPGKAGFNYGYTFGSGTRLTVV.

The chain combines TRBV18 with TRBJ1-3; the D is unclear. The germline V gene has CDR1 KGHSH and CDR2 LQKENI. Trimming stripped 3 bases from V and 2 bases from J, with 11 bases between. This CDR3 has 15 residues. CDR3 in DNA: TGTGCCAGCTCACCCCTCGGGTTGACTGGAAACACCATATATTTT. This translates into CASSPLGLTGNTIYF.

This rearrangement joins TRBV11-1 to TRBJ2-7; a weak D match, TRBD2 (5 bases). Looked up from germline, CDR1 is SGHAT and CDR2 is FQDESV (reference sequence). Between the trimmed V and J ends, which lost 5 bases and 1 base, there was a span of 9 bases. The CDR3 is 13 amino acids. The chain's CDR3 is CASSPRGSYEQYF. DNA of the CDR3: TGTGCCAGCAGCCCCCGGGGTTCCTACGAGCAGTACTTC.

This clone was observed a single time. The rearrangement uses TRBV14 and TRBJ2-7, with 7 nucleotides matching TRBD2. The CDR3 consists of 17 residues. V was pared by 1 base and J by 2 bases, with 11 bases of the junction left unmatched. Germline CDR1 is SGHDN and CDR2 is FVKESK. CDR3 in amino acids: CASSQGRWLADTYEQYF. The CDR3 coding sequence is TGTGCCAGCAGCCAAGGTAGGTGGCTAGCGGACACCTACGAGCAGTACTTC. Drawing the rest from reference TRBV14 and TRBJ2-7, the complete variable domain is EAGVTQFPSHSVIEKGQTVTLRCDPISGHDNLYWYRRVMGKEIKFLLHFVKESKQDESGMPNNRFLAERTGGTYSTLKVQPAELEDSGVYFCASSQGRWLADTYEQYFGPGTRLTVT.

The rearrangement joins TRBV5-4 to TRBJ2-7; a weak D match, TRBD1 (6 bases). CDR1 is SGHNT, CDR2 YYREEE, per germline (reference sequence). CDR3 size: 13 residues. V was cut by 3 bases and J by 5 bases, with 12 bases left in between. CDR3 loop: CASSSGQRDEQYF. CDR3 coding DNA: TGTGCCAGCAGCTCCGGACAGAGGGACGAGCAGTACTTC.

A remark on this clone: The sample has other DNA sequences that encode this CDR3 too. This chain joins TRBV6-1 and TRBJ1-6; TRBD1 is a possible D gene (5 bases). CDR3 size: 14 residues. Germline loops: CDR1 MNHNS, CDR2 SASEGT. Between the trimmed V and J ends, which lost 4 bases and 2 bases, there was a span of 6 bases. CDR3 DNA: TGTGCCAGCAGTGCAGGGCCCTATAATTCACCCCTCCACTTT. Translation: CASSAGPYNSPLHF.

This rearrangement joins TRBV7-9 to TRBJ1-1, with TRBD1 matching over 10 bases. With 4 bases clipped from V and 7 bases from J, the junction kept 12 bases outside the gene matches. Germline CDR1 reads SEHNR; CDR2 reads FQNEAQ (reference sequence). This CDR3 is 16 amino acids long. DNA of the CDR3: TGTGCCAGCAGCTCCGCGGACAGGGGGATTGGTGTTGAAGCTTTCTTT. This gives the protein CASSSADRGIGVEAFF.

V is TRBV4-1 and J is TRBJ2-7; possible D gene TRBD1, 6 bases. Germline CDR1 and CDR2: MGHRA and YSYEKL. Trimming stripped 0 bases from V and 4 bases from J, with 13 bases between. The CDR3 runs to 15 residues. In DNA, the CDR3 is TGCGCCAGCAGCCAAGACCGCGGACAGCCTTACGAGCAGTACTTC. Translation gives CASSQDRGQPYEQYF.